A selection of T cell receptor beta chains follows, all from one sample in a study of read filtering for tumor transcriptome and immune sequencing. TCRdb re-called the reads through MiXCR, storing one row per CDR3 protein. The data hold 130,000 or so distinct CDR3 sequences, with under 15% observed a single time. The specimen sequenced was a population of CD138-negative cells sorted from bone marrow. These receptors originate from a donor aged 40 or older with multiple myeloma. Both conserved end residues are part of each CDR3. A D gene is named only where the DNA matches it firmly. The size field is filled for only some rows; it gives once, few, many or a size class.

clone size	D gene	V gene	J gene	CDR3 DNA	CDR3 protein
many	TRBD1	TRBV5-1	TRBJ2-3	TGCGCCAGCAGCTTGGGAGGGACAGCCACAGATACGCAGTATTTT	CASSLGGTATDTQYF
-	-	TRBV3-1	TRBJ2-1	TGTGCCAGCAGCCAAGAAATGGCTAGACATGAGCAGTTCTTC	CASSQEMARHEQFF
many	-	TRBV2	TRBJ1-1	TGTGCCAGAGCCCTTGGGGCAAACACTGAAGCTTTCTTT	CARALGANTEAFF
many	-	TRBV12-3/TRBV12-4	TRBJ2-1	TGTGCCAGCAGTTTGTCTGTCTCCTACAATGAGCAGTTCTTC	CASSLSVSYNEQFF
many	TRBD1	TRBV14	TRBJ1-1	TGTGCCAGCAGCCGAGGACAGGGTTACGGCTTGGTCGGGACTGAAGCTTTCTTT	CASSRGQGYGLVGTEAFF
few	-	TRBV5-1	TRBJ1-1	TGCGCCAGCAGCTTGAATCCAGGGGAGAGGCCTGAAGCTTTCTTT	CASSLNPGERPEAFF
many	-	TRBV29-1	TRBJ2-1	TGCAGCGTTTGTATGCTCGCAGGGCACAATGAGCAGTTCTTC	CSVCMLAGHNEQFF
many	-	TRBV9	TRBJ1-6	TGTGCCAGCAGCGTATTATCGGAGGATAATTCACCCCTCCACTTT	CASSVLSEDNSPLHF
few	-	TRBV20-1	TRBJ1-4	TGCAGTGCTAGAGCGGGCTTCTCTGAGCAGGGTTCTTCTGTCGAGTTAACTTTT	CSARAGFSEQGSSVELTF
-	TRBD1	TRBV29-1	TRBJ2-3	TGCAGCGTTCCCACAGGGGGCGCAGATACGCAGTATTTT	CSVPTGGADTQYF
many	-	TRBV2	TRBJ2-1	TGTGCCAGCAGTGTGGAGCAGGTTAACTACAATGAGCAGTTCTTC	CASSVEQVNYNEQFF
many	TRBD1	TRBV6-2/TRBV6-3	TRBJ1-5	TGTGCCAGCACTTCCCAGACAGGGTTTAGCAATCAGCCCCAGCATTTT	CASTSQTGFSNQPQHF
few	-	TRBV6-2/TRBV6-3	TRBJ2-2	TGTGCCAGCAGTTCGGACTCGTACACCGGGGGGCTGTTTTTT	CASSSDSYTGGLFF
-	TRBD1	TRBV6-5	TRBJ2-7	TGTGCCAGCAGTTACGGGTCACAGGGGGGATACGAGCAGTACTTC	CASSYGSQGGYEQYF
few	-	TRBV5-4	TRBJ2-2	TGTGCCAGCAGCTTGGAGGAAGTCACCGGGGAGCTGTTTTTT	CASSLEEVTGELFF
-	-	TRBV7-9	TRBJ2-7	TGTGCCAGCAGCTTCGGGGATCACTACTACGAGCAGTACTTC	CASSFGDHYYEQYF
-	-	TRBV9	TRBJ1-5	TGTGCCAGCAGCGTTGGGGGATTCGGTCAGCCCCAGCATTTT	CASSVGGFGQPQHF
many	TRBD1	TRBV6-5	TRBJ1-5	TGTGCCAGCAGACCTCATAGACAGGGCCGCAATCAGCCCCAGCATTTT	CASRPHRQGRNQPQHF
-	TRBD2	TRBV5-1	TRBJ2-2	TGCGCCAGCAGCTTGGCAGAGACTAGCGGGACGAACACCGGGGAGCTGTTTTTT	CASSLAETSGTNTGELFF
few	TRBD2	TRBV19	TRBJ2-1	TGTGCCAGTAGAAAAGGACTAGCGGGAGGTTCCTACAGTGAGCAGTTCTTC	CASRKGLAGGSYSEQFF
few	-	TRBV9	TRBJ1-1	TGTGCCGGCAGCGTAGATTTCTGGAACACTGAAGCTTTCTTT	CAGSVDFWNTEAFF
many	-	TRBV6-7	TRBJ1-5	TGTGCCAGCAGTCCACAGGACAGCAATCAGCCCCAGCATTTT	CASSPQDSNQPQHF
many	TRBD2	TRBV12-3/TRBV12-4	TRBJ2-5	TGTGCCAGCAGTATTCCGGGACTAGCGGGAGCCGAGACCCAGTACTTC	CASSIPGLAGAETQYF
many	TRBD1	TRBV7-6	TRBJ2-1	TGTGCCAGCAGCCCGAATCCCGGGACAGGTTACAATGAGCAGTTCTTC	CASSPNPGTGYNEQFF
many	-	TRBV27	TRBJ2-7	TGTGCCAGCAGCCCCCCCAACCTCGAGCAGTACTTC	CASSPPNLEQYF
few	-	TRBV23-1	TRBJ2-2	TGCGCCAGCAGTCAATCAGGAACCGGGGAGCTGTTTTTT	CASSQSGTGELFF
many	TRBD1	TRBV27	TRBJ2-3	TGTGCCAGCAGTCCGGGACAGGTAGCCACAGATACGCAGTATTTT	CASSPGQVATDTQYF
many	-	TRBV21-1	TRBJ2-3	TGTGCCAGCAGCAAAGTTTCCCCGGGACTAGCGGGAGTTGGTGGAGATACGCAGTATTTT	CASSKVSPGLAGVGGDTQYF
few	-	TRBV5-1	TRBJ2-5	TGCGCCAGCAGCTCCTCCGGGACCCTGGAAGAGACCCAGTACTTC	CASSSSGTLEETQYF
-	TRBD2	TRBV7-9	TRBJ2-7	TGTGCCAGCAGCTTAGCGGGAGGGGTATACGAGCAGTACTTC	CASSLAGGVYEQYF
-	TRBD1	TRBV20-1	TRBJ1-1	TGCAGTGCTAGCACAGGGGTGAACACTGAAGCTTTCTTT	CSASTGVNTEAFF
many	TRBD2	TRBV6-2/TRBV6-3	TRBJ2-1	TGTGCCAGCAGTTCTTTCACTAGCGGGAGGGCCAATGAGCAGTTCTTC	CASSSFTSGRANEQFF
many	-	TRBV12-3/TRBV12-4	TRBJ1-5	TGTGCCAGCAGTTTAGCTTCAGGGCTCAATCAGCCCCAGCATTTT	CASSLASGLNQPQHF